This record looks at one T cell receptor beta chain sequence and its context. Sequencing used immunoSEQ multiplex PCR; TCRdb keeps in-frame clones, though not all of them. Here the sample spans about 230,000 clones, more than 75% being singletons. The data derive from a study of blood T cell repertoires in COVID-19. Material for sequencing was peripheral blood. The source of this sequence is a man aged 50 to 60 with COVID-19, enrolled during active disease.

Here the CDR3 reads CASRGRDISYNEQFF. The CDR3 DNA reads as TGTGCCAGCAGAGGCAGGGATATCTCCTACAATGAGCAGTTCTTC. The chain carries TRBV28 and TRBJ2-1, with a tentative D call TRBD1 (5 bases). The V and J ends lost 6 bases and 0 bases respectively, with 12 bases between them. The CDR3 runs to 15 residues. CDR1 and CDR2 (germline): MDHEN, SYDVKM.